Sequencing of this TCR beta chain was carried out in a study of cytomegalovirus exposure and HLA in healthy donors. CDR3 length equals 17 residues. V was cut by 2 bases and J by 3 bases, with 19 bases left in between. Germline lookup yields CDR1 KGHSH and CDR2 LQKENI. PCR was performed using 60 Vbeta and 13 Jbeta primers. The assay was immunoSEQ multiplex PCR, and TCRdb's table has in-frame clones only and misses some. Here the sample spans about 170,000 clones, about 76% being singletons. V and J are TRBV18 and TRBJ1-2; D perhaps matches TRBD1 (6 bases). Sample: PBMCs. The sequence was obtained from a woman between 18 and 30 years old in good health and CMV-seropositive. CDR3 amino acids: CASSPGAGEGLYYGYTF. CDR3 DNA sequence: TGTGCCAGCTCACCAGGGGCAGGGGAAGGTCTCTACTATGGCTACACCTTC.